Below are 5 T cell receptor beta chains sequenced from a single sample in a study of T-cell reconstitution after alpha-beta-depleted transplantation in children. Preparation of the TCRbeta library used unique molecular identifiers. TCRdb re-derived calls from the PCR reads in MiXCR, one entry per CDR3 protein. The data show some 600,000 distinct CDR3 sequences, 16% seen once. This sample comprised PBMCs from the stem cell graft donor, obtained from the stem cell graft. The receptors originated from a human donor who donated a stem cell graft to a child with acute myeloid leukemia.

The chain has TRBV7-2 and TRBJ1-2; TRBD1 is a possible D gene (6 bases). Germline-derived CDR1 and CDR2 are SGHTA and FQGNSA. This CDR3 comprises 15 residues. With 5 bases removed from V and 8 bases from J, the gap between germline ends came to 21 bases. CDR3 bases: TGTGCCAGCAGCCTCAATCGGGGGGCGCCCCGGGGCTACACCTTC. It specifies CASSLNRGAPRGYTF.

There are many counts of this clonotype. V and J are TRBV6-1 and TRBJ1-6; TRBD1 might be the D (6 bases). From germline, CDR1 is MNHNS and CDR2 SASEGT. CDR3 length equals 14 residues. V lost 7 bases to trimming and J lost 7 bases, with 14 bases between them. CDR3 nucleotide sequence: TGTGCCAGCAAGCAAAGCGGGGGCAATTCACCCCTCCACTTT. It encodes CASKQSGGNSPLHF.

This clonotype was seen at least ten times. The CDR3 region has the DNA TGCAGTGCTAGAGATCATGATAGCGGGGGGCTCTACAATGAGCAGTTCTTC. It translates to CSARDHDSGGLYNEQFF. The J gene is TRBJ2-1, the V gene TRBV20-1, with 10 bases identical to TRBD2. CDR1 and CDR2 (germline): DFQATT, SNEGSKA (reference sequence). The CDR3 has 17 amino acids. V shed 0 bases, J shed 3 bases, and the junction held 8 bases outside the gene matches.

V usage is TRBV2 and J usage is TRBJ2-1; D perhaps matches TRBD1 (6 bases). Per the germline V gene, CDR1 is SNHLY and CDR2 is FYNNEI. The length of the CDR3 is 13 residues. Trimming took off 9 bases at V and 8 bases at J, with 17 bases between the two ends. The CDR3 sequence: CASANQGLDEQFF. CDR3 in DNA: TGTGCCAGTGCCAACCAGGGGTTGGATGAGCAGTTCTTC.

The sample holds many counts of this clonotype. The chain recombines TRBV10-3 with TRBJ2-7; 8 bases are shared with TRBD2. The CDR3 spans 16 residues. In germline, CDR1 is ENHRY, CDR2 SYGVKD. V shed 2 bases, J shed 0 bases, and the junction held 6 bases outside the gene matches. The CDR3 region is CAISEPGGQSSYEQYF. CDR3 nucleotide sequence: TGTGCCATCAGTGAGCCGGGGGGGCAGAGCTCCTACGAGCAGTACTTC.